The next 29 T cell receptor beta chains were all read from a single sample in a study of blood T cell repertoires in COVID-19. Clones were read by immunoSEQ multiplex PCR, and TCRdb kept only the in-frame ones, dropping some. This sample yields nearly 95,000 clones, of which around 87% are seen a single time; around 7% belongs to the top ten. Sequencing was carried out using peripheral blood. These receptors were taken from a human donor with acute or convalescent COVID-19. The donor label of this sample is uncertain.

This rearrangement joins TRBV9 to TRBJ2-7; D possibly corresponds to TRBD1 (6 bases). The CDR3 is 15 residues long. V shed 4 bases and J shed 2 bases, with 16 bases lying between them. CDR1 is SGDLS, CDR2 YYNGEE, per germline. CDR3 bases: TGTGCCAGCAGCCCAAGGGTGGGGGCGACCTACGAGCAGTACTTC. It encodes CASSPRVGATYEQYF.

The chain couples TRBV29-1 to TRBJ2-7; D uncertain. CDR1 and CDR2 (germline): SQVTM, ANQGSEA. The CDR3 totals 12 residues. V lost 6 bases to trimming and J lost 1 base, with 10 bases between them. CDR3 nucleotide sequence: TGCAGCGTCGTGGGCTCTTCCTACGAGCAGTACTTC. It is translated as CSVVGSSYEQYF.

CDR3 region: CASSLGGSPNQPQHF. In DNA form, the CDR3 reads TGTGCCAGCAGTTTAGGTGGCAGTCCTAATCAGCCCCAGCATTTT. The chain combines TRBV27 with TRBJ1-5; D unclear. Germline CDR1 reads MNHEY; CDR2 reads SMNVEV (reference sequence). The CDR3 sequence is 15 residues long. V lost 2 bases to trimming and J lost 4 bases, with 12 bases between them.

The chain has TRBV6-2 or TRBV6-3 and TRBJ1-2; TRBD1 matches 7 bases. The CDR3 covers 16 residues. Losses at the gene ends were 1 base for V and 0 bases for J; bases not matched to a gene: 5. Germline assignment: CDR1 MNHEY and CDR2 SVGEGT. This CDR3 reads CASSYWGTVANYGYTF. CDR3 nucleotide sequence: TGTGCCAGCAGTTACTGGGGGACAGTCGCTAACTATGGCTACACCTTC.

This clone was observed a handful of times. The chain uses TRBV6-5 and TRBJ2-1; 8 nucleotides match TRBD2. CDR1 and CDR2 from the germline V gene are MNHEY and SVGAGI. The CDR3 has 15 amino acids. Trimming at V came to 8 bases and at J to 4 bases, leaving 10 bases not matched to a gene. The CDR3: CASSRTSLVYNEQFF. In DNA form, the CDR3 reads TGTGCCAGCTCACGGACTAGCCTGGTTTACAATGAGCAGTTCTTC.

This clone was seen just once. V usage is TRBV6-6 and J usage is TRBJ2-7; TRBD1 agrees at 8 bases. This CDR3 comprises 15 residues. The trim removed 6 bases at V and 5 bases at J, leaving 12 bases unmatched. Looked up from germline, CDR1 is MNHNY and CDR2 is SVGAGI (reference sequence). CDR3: CASSPPPDRDNEQYF. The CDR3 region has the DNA TGTGCCAGCAGCCCCCCCCCGGACAGGGATAACGAGCAGTACTTC.

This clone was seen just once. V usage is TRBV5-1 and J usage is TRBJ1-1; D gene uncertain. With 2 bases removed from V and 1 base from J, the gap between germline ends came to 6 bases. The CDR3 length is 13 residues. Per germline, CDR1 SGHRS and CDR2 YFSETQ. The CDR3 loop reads CASSFQANTEAFF. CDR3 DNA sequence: TGCGCCAGCAGCTTTCAGGCGAACACTGAAGCTTTCTTT.

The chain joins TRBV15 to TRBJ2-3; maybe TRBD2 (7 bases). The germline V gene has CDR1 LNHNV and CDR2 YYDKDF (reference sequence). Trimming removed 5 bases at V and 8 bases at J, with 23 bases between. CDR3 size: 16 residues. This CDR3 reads CATSRAGEGFGGTQYF. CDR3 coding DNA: TGTGCCACCAGCCGCGCAGGGGAGGGGTTTGGCGGTACGCAGTATTTT.

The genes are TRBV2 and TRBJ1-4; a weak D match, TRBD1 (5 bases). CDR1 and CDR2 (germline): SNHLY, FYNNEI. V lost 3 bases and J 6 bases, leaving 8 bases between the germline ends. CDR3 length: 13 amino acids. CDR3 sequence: CASSDRVHEKLFF. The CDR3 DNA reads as TGTGCCAGCAGTGACAGGGTTCATGAAAAACTGTTTTTT.

CDR3 amino acids: CASSVGGLAEDTQYF. Here the CDR3 DNA reads TGTGCCAGCAGCGTAGGGGGACTAGCGGAAGATACGCAGTATTTT. The rearrangement links TRBV9 to TRBJ2-3; the match to TRBD2 covers 11 bases. The CDR3 totals 15 residues. Germline CDR1 reads SGDLS; CDR2 reads YYNGEE. With 0 bases clipped from V and 5 bases from J, the junction kept 2 bases outside the gene matches.

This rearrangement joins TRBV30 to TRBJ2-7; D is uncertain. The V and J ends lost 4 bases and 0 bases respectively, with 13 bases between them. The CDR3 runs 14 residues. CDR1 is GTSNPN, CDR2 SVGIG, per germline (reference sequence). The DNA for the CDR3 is TGTGCCTGGATAGAGGCAGAAAGCTCCTACGAGCAGTACTTC. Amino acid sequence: CAWIEAESSYEQYF.

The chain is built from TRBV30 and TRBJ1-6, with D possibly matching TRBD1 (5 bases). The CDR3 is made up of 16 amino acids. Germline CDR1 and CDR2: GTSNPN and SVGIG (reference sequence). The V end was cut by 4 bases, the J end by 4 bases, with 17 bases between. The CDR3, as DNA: TGTGCCTGGACCCCCCCCTCGACAGTTTATAATTCACCCCTCCACTTT. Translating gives CAWTPPSTVYNSPLHF.

Here the CDR3 DNA reads TGTGCTAGTGGACCAACAGGAGCCCACACTGAAGCTTTCTTT. This sequence encodes CASGPTGAHTEAFF. The chain recombines TRBV12-5 with TRBJ1-1; D is possibly TRBD1 (5 bases). V shed 6 bases and J shed 3 bases, with 14 bases lying between them. CDR1 LGHNT and CDR2 FRNRAP come from the germline V gene. This CDR3 comprises 14 residues.

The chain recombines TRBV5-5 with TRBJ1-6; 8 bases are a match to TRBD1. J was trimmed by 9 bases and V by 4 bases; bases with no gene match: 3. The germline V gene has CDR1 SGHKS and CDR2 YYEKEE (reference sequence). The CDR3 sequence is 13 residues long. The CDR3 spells CASSPDRASPLHF. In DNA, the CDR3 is TGTGCCAGCAGCCCGGACAGGGCTTCACCCCTCCACTTT.

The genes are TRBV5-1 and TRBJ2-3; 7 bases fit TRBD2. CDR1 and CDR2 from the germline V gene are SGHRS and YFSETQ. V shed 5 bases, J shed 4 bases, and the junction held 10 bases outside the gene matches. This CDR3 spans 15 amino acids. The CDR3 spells CASRVRGVSADTQYF. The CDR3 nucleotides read TGCGCCAGCAGGGTTCGGGGGGTCAGTGCAGATACGCAGTATTTT.

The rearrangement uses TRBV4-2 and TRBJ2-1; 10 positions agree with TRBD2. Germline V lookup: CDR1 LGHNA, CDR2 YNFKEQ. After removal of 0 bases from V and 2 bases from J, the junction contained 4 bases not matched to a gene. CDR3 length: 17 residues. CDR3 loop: CASSQDFSGGAYNEQFF. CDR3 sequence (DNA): TGTGCCAGCAGCCAAGATTTCAGCGGGGGGGCCTACAATGAGCAGTTCTTC.

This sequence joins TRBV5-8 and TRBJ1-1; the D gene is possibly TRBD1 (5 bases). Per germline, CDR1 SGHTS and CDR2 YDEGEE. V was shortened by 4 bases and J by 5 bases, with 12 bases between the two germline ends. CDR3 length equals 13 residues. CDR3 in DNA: TGTGCCAGCAGCATTCAGGGAAGGACTGAAGCTTTCTTT. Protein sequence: CASSIQGRTEAFF.

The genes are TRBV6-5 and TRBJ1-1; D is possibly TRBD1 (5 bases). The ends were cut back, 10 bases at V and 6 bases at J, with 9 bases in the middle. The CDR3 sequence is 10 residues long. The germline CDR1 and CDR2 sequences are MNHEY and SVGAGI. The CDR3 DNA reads TGTGCCATCTGGGGCGCTGAAGCTTTCTTT. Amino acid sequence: CAIWGAEAFF.

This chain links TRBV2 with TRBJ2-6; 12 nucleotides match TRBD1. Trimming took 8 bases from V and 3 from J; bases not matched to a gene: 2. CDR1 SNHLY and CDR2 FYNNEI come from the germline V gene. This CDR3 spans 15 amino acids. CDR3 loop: CASGTGGVGANVLTF. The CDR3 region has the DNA TGTGCCAGCGGGACAGGGGGCGTTGGGGCCAACGTCCTGACTTTC.

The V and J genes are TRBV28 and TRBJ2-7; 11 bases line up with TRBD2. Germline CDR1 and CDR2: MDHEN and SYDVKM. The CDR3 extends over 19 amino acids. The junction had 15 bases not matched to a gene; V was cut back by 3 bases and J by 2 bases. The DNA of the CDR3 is TGTGCCAGCAGTTTGACCCCCGGACTAGCGGGCCAAATTCCCTACGAGCAGTACTTC. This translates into CASSLTPGLAGQIPYEQYF.

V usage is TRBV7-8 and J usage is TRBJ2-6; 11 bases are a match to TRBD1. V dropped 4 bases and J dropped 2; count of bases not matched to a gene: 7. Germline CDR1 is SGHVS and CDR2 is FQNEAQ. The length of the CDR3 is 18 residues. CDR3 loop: CASSSAGTGGPGANVLTF. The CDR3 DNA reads TGTGCCAGCAGCTCAGCAGGGACAGGGGGGCCTGGGGCCAACGTCCTGACTTTC.

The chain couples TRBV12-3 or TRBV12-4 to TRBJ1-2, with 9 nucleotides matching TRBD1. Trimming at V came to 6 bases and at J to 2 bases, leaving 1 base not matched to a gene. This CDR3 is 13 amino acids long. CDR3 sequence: CASSGTGNYGYTF. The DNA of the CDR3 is TGTGCCAGCAGCGGGACAGGGAACTATGGCTACACCTTC.

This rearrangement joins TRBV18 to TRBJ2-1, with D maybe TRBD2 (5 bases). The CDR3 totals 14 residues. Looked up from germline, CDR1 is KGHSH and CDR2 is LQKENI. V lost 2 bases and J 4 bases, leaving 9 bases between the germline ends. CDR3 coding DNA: TGTGCCAGCTCACCAAATTCGGGATACAATGAGCAGTTCTTC. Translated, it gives CASSPNSGYNEQFF.

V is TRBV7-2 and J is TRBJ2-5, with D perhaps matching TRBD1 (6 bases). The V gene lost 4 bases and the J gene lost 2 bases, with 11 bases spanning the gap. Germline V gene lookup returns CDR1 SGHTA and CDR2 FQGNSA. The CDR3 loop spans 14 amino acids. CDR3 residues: CASSSGEWQETQYF. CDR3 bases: TGTGCCAGCAGCTCAGGGGAATGGCAAGAGACCCAGTACTTC.

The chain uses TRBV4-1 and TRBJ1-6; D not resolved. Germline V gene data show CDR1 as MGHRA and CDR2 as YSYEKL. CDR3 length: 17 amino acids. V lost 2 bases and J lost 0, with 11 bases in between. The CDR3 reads CASSQIRESSYNSPLHF. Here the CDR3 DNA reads TGCGCCAGCAGCCAAATCCGGGAGAGCTCCTATAATTCACCCCTCCACTTT.

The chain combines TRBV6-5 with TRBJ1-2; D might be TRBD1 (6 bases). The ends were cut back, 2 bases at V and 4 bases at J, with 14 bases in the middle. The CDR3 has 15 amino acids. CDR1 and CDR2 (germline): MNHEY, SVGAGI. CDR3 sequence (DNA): TGTGCCAGCAGTTACCGCCTGGACAGAAGCTATGGCTACACCTTC. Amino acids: CASSYRLDRSYGYTF.

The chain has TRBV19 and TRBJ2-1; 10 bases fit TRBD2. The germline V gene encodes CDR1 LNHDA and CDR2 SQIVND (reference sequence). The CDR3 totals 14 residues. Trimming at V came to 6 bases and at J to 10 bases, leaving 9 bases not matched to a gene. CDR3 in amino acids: CASRSSGGAREQFF. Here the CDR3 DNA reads TGTGCCAGTAGATCCAGCGGGGGGGCCAGGGAGCAGTTCTTC. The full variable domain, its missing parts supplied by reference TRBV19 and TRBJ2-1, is DGGITQSPKYLFRKEGQNVTLSCEQNLNHDAMYWYRQDPGQGLRLIYYSQIVNDFQKGDIAEGYSVSREKKESFPLTVTSAQKNPTAFYLCASRSSGGAREQFFGPGTRLTVL.

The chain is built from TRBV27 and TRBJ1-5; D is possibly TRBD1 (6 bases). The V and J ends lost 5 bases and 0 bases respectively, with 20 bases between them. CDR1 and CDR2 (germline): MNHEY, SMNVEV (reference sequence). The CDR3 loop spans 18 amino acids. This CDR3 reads CASSLGSRGGVSNQPQHF. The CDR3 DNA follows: TGTGCCAGCAGTCTGGGGTCTAGAGGGGGGGTTAGCAATCAGCCCCAGCATTTT.

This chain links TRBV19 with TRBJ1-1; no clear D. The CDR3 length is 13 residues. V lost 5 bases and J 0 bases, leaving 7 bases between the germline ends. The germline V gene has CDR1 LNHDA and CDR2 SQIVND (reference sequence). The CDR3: CASSFYMNTEAFF. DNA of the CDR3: TGTGCCAGTAGTTTTTACATGAACACTGAAGCTTTCTTT.